This is a list of T cell receptor beta chains from one sample in a study of blood T cell repertoires in COVID-19. TCRdb keeps only in-frame clones here, not all; method: immunoSEQ multiplex PCR. The data show 140,000 to 150,000 clones, approximately 85% seen once. Material for sequencing was peripheral blood. The source is a man in his 70s with acute or convalescent COVID-19. Each CDR3 is given with its conserved first and last residue. The order of the fields is CDR3 DNA, CDR3 protein, J gene, clone size, V gene, D gene. A D gene is named only where the DNA matches it firmly. The size of a clone is reported for some rows only, either as once, few or many, or as a class for expanded clones.

CDR3 DNA: TGTGCCAGTCGGGACCTGACAGGGGGCAACAATCAGCCCCAGCATTTT
CDR3 protein: CASRDLTGGNNQPQHF
J gene: TRBJ1-5
clone size: .
V gene: TRBV19
D gene: TRBD1

CDR3 DNA: TGTGCCATCAGTGAGCCGGGGAACACTGAAGCTTTCTTT
CDR3 protein: CAISEPGNTEAFF
J gene: TRBJ1-1
clone size: .
V gene: TRBV10-3
D gene: .

CDR3 DNA: TGTGCCAGCAGCGTGGGGGGACCTAACTATGGCTACACCTTC
CDR3 protein: CASSVGGPNYGYTF
J gene: TRBJ1-2
clone size: .
V gene: TRBV9
D gene: .

CDR3 DNA: TGTGCCAGCAGCAAAGGGGGACAGGGGAGTTTAACCGGGGAGCTGTTTTTT
CDR3 protein: CASSKGGQGSLTGELFF
J gene: TRBJ2-2
clone size: .
V gene: TRBV3-1/TRBV3-2
D gene: TRBD1

CDR3 DNA: TGTGCCAGCAGCCCGGTGGGCAGGGACCAGCATTTT
CDR3 protein: CASSPVGRDQHF
J gene: TRBJ1-5
clone size: .
V gene: TRBV5-5
D gene: .

CDR3 DNA: TGTGCCTGGAGTGATCGCTACGGTAAAAGCACAGATACGCAGTATTTT
CDR3 protein: CAWSDRYGKSTDTQYF
J gene: TRBJ2-3
clone size: .
V gene: TRBV30
D gene: .

CDR3 DNA: TGCGCCAGCAGCTTATCCGCAACTAATGAAAAACTGTTTTTT
CDR3 protein: CASSLSATNEKLFF
J gene: TRBJ1-4
clone size: .
V gene: TRBV5-1
D gene: .

CDR3 DNA: TGTGCCACCAGCAGAGATAATGCAGAAGAGACCCAGTACTTC
CDR3 protein: CATSRDNAEETQYF
J gene: TRBJ2-5
clone size: once
V gene: TRBV15
D gene: .

CDR3 DNA: TGTGCCAGCAGTTTGTTAGGACAGGGGAAAACAGAAGCTTTCTTT
CDR3 protein: CASSLLGQGKTEAFF
J gene: TRBJ1-1
clone size: .
V gene: TRBV28
D gene: TRBD1

CDR3 DNA: TGCGCCAGCAGTTTGGGCGGGGGGGCTCAAGAGACCCAGTACTTC
CDR3 protein: CASSLGGGAQETQYF
J gene: TRBJ2-5
clone size: .
V gene: TRBV5-1
D gene: TRBD2

CDR3 DNA: TGCGCCAGCAGTGAGTCTGGACTAGCCGCGGGCACAGATACGCAGTATTTT
CDR3 protein: CASSESGLAAGTDTQYF
J gene: TRBJ2-3
clone size: .
V gene: TRBV10-1
D gene: TRBD2

CDR3 DNA: TGTGCCACCAGCAGAGATCTACTCAGGGATAGCAATCAGCCCCAGCATTTT
CDR3 protein: CATSRDLLRDSNQPQHF
J gene: TRBJ1-5
clone size: .
V gene: TRBV15
D gene: .

CDR3 DNA: TGTGCCAGCAGCCGACAGGGGGATAGCACTGAAGCTTTCTTT
CDR3 protein: CASSRQGDSTEAFF
J gene: TRBJ1-1
clone size: .
V gene: TRBV7-3
D gene: TRBD1

CDR3 DNA: TGTGCCAGCAACGTCGTATTGGGAGGGAATGAAAAACTGTTTTTT
CDR3 protein: CASNVVLGGNEKLFF
J gene: TRBJ1-4
clone size: few
V gene: TRBV7-9
D gene: .

CDR3 DNA: TGTGCCAGCAGCACCGAGAAGGCAGGGAATCAGCCCCAGCATTTT
CDR3 protein: CASSTEKAGNQPQHF
J gene: TRBJ1-5
clone size: .
V gene: TRBV21-1
D gene: .

CDR3 DNA: TGTGCCAGCAGCCAACAAGGAGCGGGGGCCTACGAGCAGTACTTC
CDR3 protein: CASSQQGAGAYEQYF
J gene: TRBJ2-7
clone size: .
V gene: TRBV3-1/TRBV3-2
D gene: TRBD2

CDR3 DNA: TGTGCCAGCAGTTTAGACAGGGCAGGGGGGCAGTCGCAGTATTTT
CDR3 protein: CASSLDRAGGQSQYF
J gene: TRBJ2-3
clone size: .
V gene: TRBV27
D gene: .

CDR3 DNA: TGTGCCAGCAGCCCTCAGGGTTCTTCACCCCTCCACTTT
CDR3 protein: CASSPQGSSPLHF
J gene: TRBJ1-6
clone size: .
V gene: TRBV7-2
D gene: .

CDR3 DNA: TGTGCCAGCAGTTTAACATCGGGGGGAGGGACTGAAGCTTTCTTT
CDR3 protein: CASSLTSGGGTEAFF
J gene: TRBJ1-1
clone size: .
V gene: TRBV6-5
D gene: .

CDR3 DNA: TGTGCCAGCAGTCGGACCCTCAGGGACAGCTCCTACGAGCAGTACTTC
CDR3 protein: CASSRTLRDSSYEQYF
J gene: TRBJ2-7
clone size: once
V gene: TRBV28
D gene: TRBD1

CDR3 DNA: TGTGCCAGCAGCGCAAGCCGCCACGAGCAGTACTTC
CDR3 protein: CASSASRHEQYF
J gene: TRBJ2-7
clone size: .
V gene: TRBV11-2
D gene: .

CDR3 DNA: TGTGCCATAAAGACTAGCGGGAGACCCCCGGGAGAGACCCAGTACTTC
CDR3 protein: CAIKTSGRPPGETQYF
J gene: TRBJ2-5
clone size: .
V gene: TRBV6-4
D gene: TRBD2

CDR3 DNA: TGCGCCAGCAGCTCCCGACAGGGAATCTACGAGCAGTACTTC
CDR3 protein: CASSSRQGIYEQYF
J gene: TRBJ2-7
clone size: once
V gene: TRBV4-1
D gene: TRBD1

CDR3 DNA: TGTGCCAGCAGGGCGACAGGGTCGGGAAACACCATATATTTT
CDR3 protein: CASRATGSGNTIYF
J gene: TRBJ1-3
clone size: few
V gene: TRBV11-2
D gene: TRBD1